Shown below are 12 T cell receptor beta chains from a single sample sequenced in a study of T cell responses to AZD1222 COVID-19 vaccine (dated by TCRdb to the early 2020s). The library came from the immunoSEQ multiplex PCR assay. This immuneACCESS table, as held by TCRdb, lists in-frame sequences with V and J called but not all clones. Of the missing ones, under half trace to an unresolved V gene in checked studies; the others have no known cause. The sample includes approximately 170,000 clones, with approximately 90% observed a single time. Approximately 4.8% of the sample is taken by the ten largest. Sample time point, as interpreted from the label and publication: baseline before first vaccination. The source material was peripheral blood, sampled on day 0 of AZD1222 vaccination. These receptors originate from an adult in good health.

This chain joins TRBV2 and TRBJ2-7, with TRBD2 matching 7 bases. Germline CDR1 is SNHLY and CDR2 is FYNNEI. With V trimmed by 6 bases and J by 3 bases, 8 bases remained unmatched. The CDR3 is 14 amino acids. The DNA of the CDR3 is TGTGCCAGCAGGGATCGAGGGAGGGACTACGAGCAGTACTTC. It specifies CASRDRGRDYEQYF.

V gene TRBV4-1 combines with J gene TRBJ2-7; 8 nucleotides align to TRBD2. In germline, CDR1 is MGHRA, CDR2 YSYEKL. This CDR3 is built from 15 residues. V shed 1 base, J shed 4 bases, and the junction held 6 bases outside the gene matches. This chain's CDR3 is CASSQAGGPRYEQYF. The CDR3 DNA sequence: TGCGCCAGCAGCCAAGCGGGAGGGCCAAGGTACGAGCAGTACTTC.

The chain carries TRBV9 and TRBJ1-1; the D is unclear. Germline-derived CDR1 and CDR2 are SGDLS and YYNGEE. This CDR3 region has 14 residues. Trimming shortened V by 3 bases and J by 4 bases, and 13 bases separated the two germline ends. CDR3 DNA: TGTGCCAGCAGCGGGGCCAGCCGGGCCACTGAAGCTTTCTTT. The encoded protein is CASSGASRATEAFF.

The CDR3 coding sequence is TGTGCCAGTAGCGGTAACCGGGACAGGGCCTCACTCGGCTATGGCTACACCTTC. Residues: CASSGNRDRASLGYGYTF. V is TRBV19 and J is TRBJ1-2; 9 bases align to TRBD1. The CDR3 covers 18 residues. V dropped 6 bases and J dropped 4; count of bases not matched to a gene: 18. CDR1 is LNHDA, CDR2 SQIVND, per germline (reference sequence).

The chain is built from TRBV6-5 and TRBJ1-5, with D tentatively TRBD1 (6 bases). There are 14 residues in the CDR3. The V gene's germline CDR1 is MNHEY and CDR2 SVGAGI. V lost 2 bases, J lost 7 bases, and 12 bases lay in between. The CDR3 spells CASSYGGGIQPQHF. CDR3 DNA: TGTGCCAGCAGTTACGGAGGGGGGATCCAGCCCCAGCATTTT.

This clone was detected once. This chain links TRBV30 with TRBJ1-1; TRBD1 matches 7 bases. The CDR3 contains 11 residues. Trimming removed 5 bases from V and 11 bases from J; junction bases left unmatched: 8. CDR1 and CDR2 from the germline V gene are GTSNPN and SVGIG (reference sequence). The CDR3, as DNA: TGTGCCTGGGCAAGGGGGCCCGCTGCTTTCTTT. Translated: CAWARGPAAFF.

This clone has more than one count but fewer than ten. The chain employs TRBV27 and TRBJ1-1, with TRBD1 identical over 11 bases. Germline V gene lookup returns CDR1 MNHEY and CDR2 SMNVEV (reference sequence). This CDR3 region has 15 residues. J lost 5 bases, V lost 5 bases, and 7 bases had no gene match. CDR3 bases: TGTGCCAGCAGTGGACAGGACAGGGGGCATACTGAAGCTTTCTTT. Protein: CASSGQDRGHTEAFF.

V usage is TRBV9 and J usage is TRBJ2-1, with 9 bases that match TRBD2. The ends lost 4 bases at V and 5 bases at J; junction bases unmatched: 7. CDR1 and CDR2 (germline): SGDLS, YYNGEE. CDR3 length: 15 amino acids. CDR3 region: CASSPGAGGNNEQFF. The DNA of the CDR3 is TGTGCCAGCAGCCCAGGCGCGGGAGGGAACAATGAGCAGTTCTTC.

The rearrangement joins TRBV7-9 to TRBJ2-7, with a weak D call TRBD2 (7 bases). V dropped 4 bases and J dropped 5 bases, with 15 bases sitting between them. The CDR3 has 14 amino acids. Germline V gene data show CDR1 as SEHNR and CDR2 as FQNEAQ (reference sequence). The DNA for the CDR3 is TGTGCCAGCAGCTCCCAGGGGAGGGACCACGAGCAGTACTTC. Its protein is CASSSQGRDHEQYF.

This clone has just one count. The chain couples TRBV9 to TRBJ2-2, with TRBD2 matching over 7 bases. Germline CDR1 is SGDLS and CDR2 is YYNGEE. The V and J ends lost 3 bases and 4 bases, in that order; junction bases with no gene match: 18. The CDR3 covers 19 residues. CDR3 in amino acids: CASSGGGAGWPRGTGELFF. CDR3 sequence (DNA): TGTGCCAGCAGCGGGGGAGGAGCGGGATGGCCCCGTGGCACCGGGGAGCTGTTTTTT.

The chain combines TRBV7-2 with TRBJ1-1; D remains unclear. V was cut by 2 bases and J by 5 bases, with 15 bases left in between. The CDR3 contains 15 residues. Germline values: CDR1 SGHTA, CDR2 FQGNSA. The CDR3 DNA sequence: TGTGCCAGCAGCTTATTAGGGATGGTTGCAACTGAAGCTTTCTTT. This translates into CASSLLGMVATEAFF.

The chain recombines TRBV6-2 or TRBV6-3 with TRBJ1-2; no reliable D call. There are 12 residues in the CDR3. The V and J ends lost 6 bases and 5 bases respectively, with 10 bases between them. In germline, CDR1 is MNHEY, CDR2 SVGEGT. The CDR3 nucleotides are TGTGCCAGCAGCCTGGGAGGATATGGCTACACCTTC. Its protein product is CASSLGGYGYTF.